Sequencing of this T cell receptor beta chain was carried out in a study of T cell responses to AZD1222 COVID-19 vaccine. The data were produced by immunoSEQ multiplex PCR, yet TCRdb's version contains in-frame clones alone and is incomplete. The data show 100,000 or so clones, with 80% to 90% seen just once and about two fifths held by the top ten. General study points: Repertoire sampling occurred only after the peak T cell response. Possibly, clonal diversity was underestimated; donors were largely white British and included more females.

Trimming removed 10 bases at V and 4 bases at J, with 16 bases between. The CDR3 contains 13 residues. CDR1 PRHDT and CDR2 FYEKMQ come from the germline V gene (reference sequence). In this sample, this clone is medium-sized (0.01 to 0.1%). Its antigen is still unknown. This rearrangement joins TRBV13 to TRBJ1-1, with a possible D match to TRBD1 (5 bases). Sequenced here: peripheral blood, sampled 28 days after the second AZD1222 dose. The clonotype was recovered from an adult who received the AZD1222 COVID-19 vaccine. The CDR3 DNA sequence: TGTGCCACGGGCGGAGAGGGGACCACTGAAGCTTTCTTT. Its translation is CATGGEGTTEAFF.